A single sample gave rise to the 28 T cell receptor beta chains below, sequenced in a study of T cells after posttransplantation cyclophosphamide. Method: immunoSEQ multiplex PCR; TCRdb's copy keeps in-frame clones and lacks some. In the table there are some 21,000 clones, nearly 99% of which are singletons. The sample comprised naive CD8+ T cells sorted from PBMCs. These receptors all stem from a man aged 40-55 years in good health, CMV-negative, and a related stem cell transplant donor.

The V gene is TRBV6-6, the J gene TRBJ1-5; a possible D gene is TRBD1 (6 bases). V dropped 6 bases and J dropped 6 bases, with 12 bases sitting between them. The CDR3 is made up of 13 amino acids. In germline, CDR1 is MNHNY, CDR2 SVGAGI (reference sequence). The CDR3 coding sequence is TGTGCCAGCAGATCAGGGGCAATTCAGCCCCAGCATTTT. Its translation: CASRSGAIQPQHF.

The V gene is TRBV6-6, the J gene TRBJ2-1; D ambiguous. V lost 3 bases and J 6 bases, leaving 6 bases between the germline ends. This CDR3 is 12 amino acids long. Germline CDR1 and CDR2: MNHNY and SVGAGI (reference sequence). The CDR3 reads CASSYVSNEQFF. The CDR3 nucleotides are TGTGCCAGCAGTTATGTTAGCAATGAGCAGTTCTTC.

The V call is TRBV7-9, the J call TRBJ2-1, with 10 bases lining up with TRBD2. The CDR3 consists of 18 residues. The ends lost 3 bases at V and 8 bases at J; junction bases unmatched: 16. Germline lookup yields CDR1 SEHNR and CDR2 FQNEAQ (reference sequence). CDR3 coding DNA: TGTGCCAGCAGCTTCCTCCTCGAGCGGGAGGGCAGAATTGATGAGCAGTTCTTC. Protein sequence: CASSFLLEREGRIDEQFF.

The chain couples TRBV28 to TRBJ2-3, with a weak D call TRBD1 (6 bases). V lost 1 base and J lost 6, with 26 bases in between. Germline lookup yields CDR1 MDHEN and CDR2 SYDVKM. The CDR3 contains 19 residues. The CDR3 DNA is TGTGCCAGCAGTTTATCCATCAGGTTGGCGGGCAGGGGATCCGATACGCAGTATTTT. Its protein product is CASSLSIRLAGRGSDTQYF.

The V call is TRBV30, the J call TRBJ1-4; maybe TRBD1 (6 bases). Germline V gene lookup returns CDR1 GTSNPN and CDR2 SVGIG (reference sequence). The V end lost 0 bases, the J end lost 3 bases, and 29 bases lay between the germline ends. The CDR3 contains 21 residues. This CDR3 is CAWSVRVGKEGGGPANEKLFF. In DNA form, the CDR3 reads TGTGCCTGGAGTGTACGTGTGGGGAAAGAGGGGGGGGGTCCAGCTAATGAAAAACTGTTTTTT.

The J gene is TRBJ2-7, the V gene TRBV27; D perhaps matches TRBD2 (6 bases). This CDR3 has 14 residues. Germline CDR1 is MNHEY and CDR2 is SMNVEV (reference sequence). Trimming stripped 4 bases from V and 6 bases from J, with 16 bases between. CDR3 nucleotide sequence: TGTGCCAGCAGTTCCCGCGGAGGGATAGGCGAGCAGTACTTC. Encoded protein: CASSSRGGIGEQYF.

The CDR3 nucleotides are TGCGCCAGCAGCCAAGATCGGAGAAGCTCCTACAATGAGCAGTTCTTC. Its translation: CASSQDRRSSYNEQFF. The V call is TRBV4-3, the J call TRBJ2-1; no clear D gene. Germline CDR1 reads LGHNA; CDR2 reads YSLEER. V lost 0 bases to trimming and J lost 0 bases, with 9 bases between them. CDR3 length: 16 residues.

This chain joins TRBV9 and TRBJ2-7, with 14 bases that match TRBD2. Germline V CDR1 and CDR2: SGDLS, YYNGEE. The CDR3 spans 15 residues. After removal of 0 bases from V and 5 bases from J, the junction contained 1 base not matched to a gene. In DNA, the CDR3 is TGTGCCAGCAGCGTAGGGGGACTAGCGGGAGACGAGCAGTACTTC. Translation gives CASSVGGLAGDEQYF.

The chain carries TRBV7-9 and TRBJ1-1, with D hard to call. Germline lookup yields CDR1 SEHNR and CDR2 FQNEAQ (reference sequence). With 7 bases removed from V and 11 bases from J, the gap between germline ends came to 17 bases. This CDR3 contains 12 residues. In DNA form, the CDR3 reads TGTGCCAGCACCACGGGGAGTCAAATGGCTTTCTTT. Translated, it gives CASTTGSQMAFF. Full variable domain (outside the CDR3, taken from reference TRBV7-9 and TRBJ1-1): DTGVSQNPRHKITKRGQNVTFRCDPISEHNRLYWYRQTLGQGPEFLTYFQNEAQLEKSRLLSDRFSAERPKGSFSTLEIQRTEQGDSAMYLCASTTGSQMAFFGQGTRLTVV.

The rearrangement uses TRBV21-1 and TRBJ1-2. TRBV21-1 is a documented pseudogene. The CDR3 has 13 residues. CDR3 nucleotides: TGTGCCAGCAGCAAACGGTCACTGGATGGCTACACCTTC. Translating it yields CASSKRSLDGYTF.

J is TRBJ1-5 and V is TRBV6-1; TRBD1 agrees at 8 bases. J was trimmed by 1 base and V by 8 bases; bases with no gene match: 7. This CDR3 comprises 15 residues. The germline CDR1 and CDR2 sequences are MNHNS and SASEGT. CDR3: CASGYRGVSNQPQHF. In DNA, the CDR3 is TGTGCCAGCGGATACAGGGGGGTCAGCAATCAGCCCCAGCATTTT.

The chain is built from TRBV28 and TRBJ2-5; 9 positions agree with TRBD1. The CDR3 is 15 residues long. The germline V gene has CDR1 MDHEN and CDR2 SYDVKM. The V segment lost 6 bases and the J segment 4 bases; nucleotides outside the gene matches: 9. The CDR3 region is CASRLTGQGGETQYF. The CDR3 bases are TGTGCCAGCAGGCTTACGGGACAGGGAGGAGAGACCCAGTACTTC.

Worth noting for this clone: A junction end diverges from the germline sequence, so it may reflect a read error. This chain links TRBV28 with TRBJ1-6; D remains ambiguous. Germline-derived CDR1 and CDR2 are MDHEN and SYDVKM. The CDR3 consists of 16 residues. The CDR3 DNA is TGTGCCAGCAGTTTAGAATCAGCGACCTATAATTCACCCCTCTACTTT. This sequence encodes CASSLESATYNSPLYF.

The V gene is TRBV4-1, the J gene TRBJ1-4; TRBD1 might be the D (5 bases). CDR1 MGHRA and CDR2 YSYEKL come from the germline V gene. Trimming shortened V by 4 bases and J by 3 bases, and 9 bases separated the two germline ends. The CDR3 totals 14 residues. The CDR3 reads CASSLGVANEKLFF. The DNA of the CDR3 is TGCGCCAGCAGCCTAGGGGTGGCTAATGAAAAACTGTTTTTT.

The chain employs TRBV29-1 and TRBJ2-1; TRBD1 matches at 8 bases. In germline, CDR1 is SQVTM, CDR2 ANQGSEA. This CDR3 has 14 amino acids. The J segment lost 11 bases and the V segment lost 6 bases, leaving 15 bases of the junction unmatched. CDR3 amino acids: CSVKSGTGSVKQFF. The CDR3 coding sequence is TGCAGCGTGAAATCCGGGACAGGAAGCGTAAAGCAGTTCTTC.

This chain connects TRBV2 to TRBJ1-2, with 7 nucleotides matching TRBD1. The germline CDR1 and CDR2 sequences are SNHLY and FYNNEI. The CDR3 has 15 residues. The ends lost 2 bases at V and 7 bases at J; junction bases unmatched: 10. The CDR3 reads CASSERLEGAFGYTF. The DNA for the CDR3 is TGTGCCAGCAGTGAAAGGTTGGAGGGGGCGTTTGGCTACACCTTC. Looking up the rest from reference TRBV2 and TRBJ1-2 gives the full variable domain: EPEVTQTPSHQVTQMGQEVILRCVPISNHLYFYWYRQILGQKVEFLVSFYNNEISEKSEIFDDQFSVERPDGSNFTLKIRSTKLEDSAMYFCASSERLEGAFGYTFGSGTRLTVV.

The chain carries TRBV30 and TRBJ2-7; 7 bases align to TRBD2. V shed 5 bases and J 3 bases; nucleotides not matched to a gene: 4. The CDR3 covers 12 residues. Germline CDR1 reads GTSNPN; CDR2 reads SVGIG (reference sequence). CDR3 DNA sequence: TGTGCCTGGGAGACTAGCAACTACGAGCAGTACTTC. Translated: CAWETSNYEQYF.

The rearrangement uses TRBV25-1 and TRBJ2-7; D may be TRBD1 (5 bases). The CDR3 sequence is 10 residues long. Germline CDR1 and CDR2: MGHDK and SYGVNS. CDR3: CATSQGEQYF. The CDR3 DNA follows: TGTGCTACGTCCCAGGGCGAGCAGTACTTC.

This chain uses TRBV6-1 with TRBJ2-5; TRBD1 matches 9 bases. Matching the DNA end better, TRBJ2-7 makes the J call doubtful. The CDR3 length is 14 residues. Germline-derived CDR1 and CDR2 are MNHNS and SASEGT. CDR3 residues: CASTKGQGNYEQYF. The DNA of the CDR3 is TGTGCCAGCACTAAGGGACAGGGAAACTACGAGCAGTACTTC.

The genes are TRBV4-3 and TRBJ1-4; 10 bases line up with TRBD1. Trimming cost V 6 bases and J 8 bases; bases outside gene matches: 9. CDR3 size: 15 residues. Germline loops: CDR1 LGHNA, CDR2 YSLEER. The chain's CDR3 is CASSHDGTGVEKLFF. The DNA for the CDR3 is TGCGCCAGCAGTCACGACGGGACAGGGGTCGAAAAACTGTTTTTT.

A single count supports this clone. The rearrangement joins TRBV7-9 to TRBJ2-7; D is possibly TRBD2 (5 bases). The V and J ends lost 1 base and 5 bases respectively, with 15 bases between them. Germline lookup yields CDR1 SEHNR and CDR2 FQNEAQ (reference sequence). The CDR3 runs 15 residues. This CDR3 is CASSLESGINHEQYF. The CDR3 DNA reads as TGTGCCAGCAGCTTAGAATCCGGGATCAACCACGAGCAGTACTTC.

The CDR3 protein is CASSAVDRISYNEQFF. The CDR3, as DNA: TGTGCCAGCAGCGCAGTGGACAGGATTTCCTACAATGAGCAGTTCTTC. This sequence joins TRBV7-9 and TRBJ2-1; the match to TRBD1 covers 7 bases. This CDR3 is built from 16 residues. Germline CDR1 reads SEHNR; CDR2 reads FQNEAQ (reference sequence). Germline trimming cut 5 bases from V and 1 base from J; bases unmatched to any gene: 8.

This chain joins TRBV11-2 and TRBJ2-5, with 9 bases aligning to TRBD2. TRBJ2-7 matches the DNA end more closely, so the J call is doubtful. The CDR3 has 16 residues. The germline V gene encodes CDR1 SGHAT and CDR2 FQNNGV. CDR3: CASSASSGLAWYEQYF. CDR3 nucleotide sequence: TGTGCCAGCAGCGCATCCTCGGGACTAGCCTGGTACGAGCAGTACTTC.

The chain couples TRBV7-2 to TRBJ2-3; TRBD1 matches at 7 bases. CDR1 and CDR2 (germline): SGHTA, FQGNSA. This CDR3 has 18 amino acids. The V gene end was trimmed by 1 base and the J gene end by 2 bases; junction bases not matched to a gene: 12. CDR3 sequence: CASSLGQDRYFSTDTQYF. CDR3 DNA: TGTGCCAGCAGCTTAGGCCAGGACAGGTATTTTTCCACAGATACGCAGTATTTT.

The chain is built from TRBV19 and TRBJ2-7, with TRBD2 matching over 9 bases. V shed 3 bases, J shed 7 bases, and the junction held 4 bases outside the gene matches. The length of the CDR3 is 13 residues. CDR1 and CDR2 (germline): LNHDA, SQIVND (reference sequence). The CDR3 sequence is CASSIRLAVEQYF. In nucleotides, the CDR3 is TGTGCCAGTAGTATTAGACTAGCGGTGGAGCAGTACTTC.

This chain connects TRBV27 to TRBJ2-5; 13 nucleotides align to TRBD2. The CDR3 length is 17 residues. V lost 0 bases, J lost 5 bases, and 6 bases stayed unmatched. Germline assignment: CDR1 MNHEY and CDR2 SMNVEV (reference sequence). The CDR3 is CASSLSGLAGDAETQYF. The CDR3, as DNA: TGTGCCAGCAGTTTATCTGGACTAGCGGGAGATGCGGAGACCCAGTACTTC.

This CDR3 is CASSQTTGASYEQYF. For the CDR3, the DNA is TGCGCCAGCAGCCAAACCACAGGGGCCTCCTACGAGCAGTACTTC. This chain uses TRBV4-1 with TRBJ2-7; 7 bases fit TRBD1. This CDR3 has 15 amino acids. Germline V gene lookup returns CDR1 MGHRA and CDR2 YSYEKL. J lost 0 bases, V lost 2 bases, and 4 bases had no gene match.

The CDR3 loop reads CASSLRGLSNQPQHF. Written as DNA, the CDR3 is TGTGCCAGCAGCCTCAGGGGTCTGAGCAATCAGCCCCAGCATTTT. This chain links TRBV27 with TRBJ1-5; D perhaps matches TRBD1 (6 bases). The germline V and J ends were trimmed by 6 bases and 1 base, with 13 bases remaining between them. The CDR3 has 15 residues. Germline V gene lookup returns CDR1 MNHEY and CDR2 SMNVEV (reference sequence).